This T cell receptor beta chain was sequenced in a study of cytomegalovirus exposure and HLA in healthy donors. The PCR had 60 Vbeta and 13 Jbeta primers. The assay was immunoSEQ multiplex PCR, and TCRdb's table has in-frame clones only and misses some. The table has 150,000 to 200,000 clones, about 86% seen once; the top ten hold roughly 2.1%. CDR3 length: 14 amino acids. Germline V gene lookup returns CDR1 GTSNPN and CDR2 SVGIG (reference sequence). Trimming took 0 bases from V and 0 from J, leaving 7 bases between them. This clone was seen a handful of times. Sequenced input: PBMCs. This sequence originates from a woman under 30 in good health and CMV-seropositive. The chain uses TRBV30 and TRBJ2-3; D remains unclear. The CDR3 DNA reads as TGTGCCTGGAGTGTTCCCCCTAGCACAGATACGCAGTATTTT. Protein: CAWSVPPSTDTQYF.